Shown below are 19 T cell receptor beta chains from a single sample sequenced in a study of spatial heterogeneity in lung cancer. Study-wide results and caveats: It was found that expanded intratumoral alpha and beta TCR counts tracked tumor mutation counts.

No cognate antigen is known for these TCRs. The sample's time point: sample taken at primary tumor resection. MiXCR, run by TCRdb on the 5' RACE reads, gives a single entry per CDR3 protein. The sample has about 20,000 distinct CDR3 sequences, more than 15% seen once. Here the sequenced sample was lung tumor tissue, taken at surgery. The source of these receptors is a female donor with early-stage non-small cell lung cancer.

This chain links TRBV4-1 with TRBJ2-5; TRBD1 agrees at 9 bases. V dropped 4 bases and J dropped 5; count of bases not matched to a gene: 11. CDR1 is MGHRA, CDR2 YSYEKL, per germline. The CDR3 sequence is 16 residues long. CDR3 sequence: CASSPIQGAFGETQYF. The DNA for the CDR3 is TGCGCCAGCAGCCCTATACAGGGGGCATTTGGGGAGACCCAGTACTTC.

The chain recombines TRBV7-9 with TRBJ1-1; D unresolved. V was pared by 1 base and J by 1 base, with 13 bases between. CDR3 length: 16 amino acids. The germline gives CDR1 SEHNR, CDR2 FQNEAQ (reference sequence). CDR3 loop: CASSLGLTLANTEAFF. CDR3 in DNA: TGTGCCAGCAGCTTAGGATTAACACTAGCGAACACTGAAGCTTTCTTT.

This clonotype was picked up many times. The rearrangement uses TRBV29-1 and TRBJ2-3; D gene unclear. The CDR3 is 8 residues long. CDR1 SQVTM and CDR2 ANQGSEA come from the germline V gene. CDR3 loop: CGTDTQYF. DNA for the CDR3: TGCGGCACAGATACGCAGTATTTT.

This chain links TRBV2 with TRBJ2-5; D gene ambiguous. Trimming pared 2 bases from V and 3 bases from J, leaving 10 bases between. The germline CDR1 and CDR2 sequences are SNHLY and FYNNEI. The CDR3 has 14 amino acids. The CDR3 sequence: CASSEWTWEETQYF. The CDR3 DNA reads TGTGCCAGCAGTGAATGGACCTGGGAAGAGACCCAGTACTTC.

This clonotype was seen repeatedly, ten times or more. In DNA form, the CDR3 reads TGCAGTGCTAGAGATGATTTGGGGACTAGGACCTACGAGCAGTACTTC. It translates to CSARDDLGTRTYEQYF. The rearrangement uses TRBV20-1 and TRBJ2-7, with 8 bases lining up with TRBD2. The germline CDR1 and CDR2 sequences are DFQATT and SNEGSKA (reference sequence). The CDR3 consists of 16 residues. V shed 0 bases, J shed 2 bases, and the junction held 9 bases outside the gene matches.

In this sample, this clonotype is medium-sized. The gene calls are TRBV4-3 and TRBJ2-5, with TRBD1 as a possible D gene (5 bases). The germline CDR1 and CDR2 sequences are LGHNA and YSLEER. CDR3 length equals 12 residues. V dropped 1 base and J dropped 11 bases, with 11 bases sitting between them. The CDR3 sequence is CASSQAQVPQYF. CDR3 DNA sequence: TGCGCCAGCAGCCAAGCACAGGTGCCACAGTACTTC.

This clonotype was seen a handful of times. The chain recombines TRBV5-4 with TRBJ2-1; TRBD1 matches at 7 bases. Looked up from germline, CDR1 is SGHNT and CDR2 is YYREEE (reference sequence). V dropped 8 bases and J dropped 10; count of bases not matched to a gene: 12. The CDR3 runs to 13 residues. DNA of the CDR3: TGTGCCAGTCGACGGAACAGGGGATGGGAGCAGTTCTTC. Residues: CASRRNRGWEQFF.

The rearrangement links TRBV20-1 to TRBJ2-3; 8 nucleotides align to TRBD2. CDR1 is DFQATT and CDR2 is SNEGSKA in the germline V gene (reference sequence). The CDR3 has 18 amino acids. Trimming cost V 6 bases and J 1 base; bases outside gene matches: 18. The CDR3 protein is CSAPRPGTRNRGTDTQYF. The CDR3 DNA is TGCAGTGCCCCACGCCCCGGGACTAGAAACAGGGGCACAGATACGCAGTATTTT.

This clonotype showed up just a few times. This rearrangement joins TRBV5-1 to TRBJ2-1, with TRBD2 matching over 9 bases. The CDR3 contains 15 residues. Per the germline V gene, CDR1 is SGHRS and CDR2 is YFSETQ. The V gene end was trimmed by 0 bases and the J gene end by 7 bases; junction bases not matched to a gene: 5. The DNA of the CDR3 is TGCGCCAGCAGCTTGGCTAGCGGGATTAGTAATGAGCAGTTCTTC. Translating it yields CASSLASGISNEQFF.

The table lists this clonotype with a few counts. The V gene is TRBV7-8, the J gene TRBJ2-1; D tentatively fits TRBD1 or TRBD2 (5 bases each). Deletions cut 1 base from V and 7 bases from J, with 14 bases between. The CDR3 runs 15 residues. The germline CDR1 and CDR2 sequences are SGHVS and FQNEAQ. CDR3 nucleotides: TGTGCCAGCAGCTTAGGGGGGTCCAGGGAGAATGAGCAGTTCTTC. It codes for CASSLGGSRENEQFF.

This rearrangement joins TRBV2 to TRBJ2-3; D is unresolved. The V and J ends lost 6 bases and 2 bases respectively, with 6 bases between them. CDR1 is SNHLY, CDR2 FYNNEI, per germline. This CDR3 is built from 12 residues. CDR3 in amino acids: CASRRYTDTQYF. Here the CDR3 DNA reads TGTGCCAGCAGGAGGTACACAGATACGCAGTATTTT.

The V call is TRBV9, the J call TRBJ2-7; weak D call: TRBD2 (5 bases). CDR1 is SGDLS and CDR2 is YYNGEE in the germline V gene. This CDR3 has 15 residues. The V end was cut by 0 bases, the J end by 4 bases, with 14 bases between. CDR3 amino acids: CASSVDLAESYEQYF. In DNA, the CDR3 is TGTGCCAGCAGCGTAGATCTAGCAGAATCTTACGAGCAGTACTTC.

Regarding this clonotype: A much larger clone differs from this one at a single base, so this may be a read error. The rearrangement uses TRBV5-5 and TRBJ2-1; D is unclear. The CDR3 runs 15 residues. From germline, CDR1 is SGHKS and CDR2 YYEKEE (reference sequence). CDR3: CSSSLGFVTANEQFF. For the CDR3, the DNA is TGTTCCAGCAGCTTGGGTTTCGTCACTGCCAATGAGCAGTTCTTC.

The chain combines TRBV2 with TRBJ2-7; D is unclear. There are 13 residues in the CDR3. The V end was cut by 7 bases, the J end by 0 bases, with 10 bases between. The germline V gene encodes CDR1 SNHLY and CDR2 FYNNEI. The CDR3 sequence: CASTPGFSYEQYF. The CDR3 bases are TGTGCCAGCACTCCTGGGTTCTCCTACGAGCAGTACTTC.

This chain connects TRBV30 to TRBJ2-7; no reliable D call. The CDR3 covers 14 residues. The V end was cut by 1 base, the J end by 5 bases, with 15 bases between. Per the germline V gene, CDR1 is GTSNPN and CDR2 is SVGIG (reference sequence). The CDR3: CAWSGKASFHEQYF. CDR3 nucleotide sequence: TGTGCCTGGAGTGGTAAAGCGAGCTTCCACGAGCAGTACTTC.

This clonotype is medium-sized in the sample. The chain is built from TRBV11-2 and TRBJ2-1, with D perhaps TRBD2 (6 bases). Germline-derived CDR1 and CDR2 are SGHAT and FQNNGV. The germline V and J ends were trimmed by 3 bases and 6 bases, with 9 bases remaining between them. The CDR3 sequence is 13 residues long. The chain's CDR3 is CASSFQGGNEQFF. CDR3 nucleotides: TGTGCCAGCAGCTTCCAGGGAGGCAATGAGCAGTTCTTC.

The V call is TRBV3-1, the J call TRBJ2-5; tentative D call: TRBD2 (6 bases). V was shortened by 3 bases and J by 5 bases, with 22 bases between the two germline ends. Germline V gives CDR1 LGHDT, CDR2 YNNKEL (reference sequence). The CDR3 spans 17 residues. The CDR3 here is CASSQGTPISTGETQYF. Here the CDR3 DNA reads TGTGCCAGCAGCCAGGGGACTCCAATTTCAACCGGGGAGACCCAGTACTTC.

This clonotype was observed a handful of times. CDR3 amino acids: CASSLAAGKDEQYF. In nucleotides, the CDR3 is TGCGCCAGCAGCTTGGCCGCAGGGAAGGACGAGCAGTACTTC. The rearrangement uses TRBV5-1 and TRBJ2-7, with D possibly being TRBD1 (5 bases). Germline V gene data show CDR1 as SGHRS and CDR2 as YFSETQ. Trimming cost V 0 bases and J 5 bases, with 12 bases left between them. CDR3 length equals 14 residues.

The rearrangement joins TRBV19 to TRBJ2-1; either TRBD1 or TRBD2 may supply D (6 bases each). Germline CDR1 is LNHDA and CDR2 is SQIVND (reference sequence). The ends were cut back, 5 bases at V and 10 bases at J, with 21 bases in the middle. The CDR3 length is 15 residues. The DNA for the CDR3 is TGTGCCAGTAGTGGGAGGACAGACAGGCTAGGGGAGCAGTTCTTC. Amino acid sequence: CASSGRTDRLGEQFF. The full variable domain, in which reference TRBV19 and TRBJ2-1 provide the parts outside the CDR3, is DGGITQSPKYLFRKEGQNVTLSCEQNLNHDAMYWYRQDPGQGLRLIYYSQIVNDFQKGDIAEGYSVSREKKESFPLTVTSAQKNPTAFYLCASSGRTDRLGEQFFGPGTRLTVL.